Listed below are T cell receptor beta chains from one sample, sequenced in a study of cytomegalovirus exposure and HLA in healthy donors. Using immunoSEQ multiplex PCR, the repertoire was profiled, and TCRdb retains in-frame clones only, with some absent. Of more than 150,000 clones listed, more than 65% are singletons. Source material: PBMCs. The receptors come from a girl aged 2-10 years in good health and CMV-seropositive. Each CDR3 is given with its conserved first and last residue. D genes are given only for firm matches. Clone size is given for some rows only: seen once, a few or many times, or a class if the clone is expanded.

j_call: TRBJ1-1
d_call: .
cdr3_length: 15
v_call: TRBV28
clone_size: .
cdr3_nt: TGTGCCAGCAGCACACGACAGTCTAGGGGCACTGAAGCTTTCTTT
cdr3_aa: CASSTRQSRGTEAFF

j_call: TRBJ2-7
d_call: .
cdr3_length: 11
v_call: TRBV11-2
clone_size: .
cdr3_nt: TGTGCCAGCAGCTTAGACAACGAGCAGTACTTC
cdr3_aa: CASSLDNEQYF

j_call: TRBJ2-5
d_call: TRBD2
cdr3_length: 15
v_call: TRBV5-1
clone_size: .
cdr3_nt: TGCGCCAGCAGCTTGGTCGGGAGCGGGGGGGAGACCCAGTACTTC
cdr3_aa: CASSLVGSGGETQYF

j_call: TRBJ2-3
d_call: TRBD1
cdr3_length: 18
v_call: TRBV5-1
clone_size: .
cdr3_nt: TGCGCCAGCAGCTTGGGGCAGACGGGACAGACGGACACAGATACGCAGTATTTT
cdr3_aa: CASSLGQTGQTDTDTQYF

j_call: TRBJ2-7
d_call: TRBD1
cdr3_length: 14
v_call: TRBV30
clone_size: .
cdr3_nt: TGTGCCTGGGCCCCCGGACAGGTTGTTTACGAGCAGTACTTC
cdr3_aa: CAWAPGQVVYEQYF

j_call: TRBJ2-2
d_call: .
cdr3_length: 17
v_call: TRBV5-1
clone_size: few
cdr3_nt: TGCGCCAGCAGCAGAGGACCCGAGGGTTTGCCTACCGGGGAGCTGTTTTTT
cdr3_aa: CASSRGPEGLPTGELFF

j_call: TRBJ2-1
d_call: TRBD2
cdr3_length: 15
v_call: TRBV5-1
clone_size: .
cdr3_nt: TGCGCCAGCAGCTTGACTAGCGGGAGTTTGGATGAGCAGTTCTTC
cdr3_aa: CASSLTSGSLDEQFF

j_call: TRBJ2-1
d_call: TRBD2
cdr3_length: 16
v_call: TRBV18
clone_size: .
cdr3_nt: TGTGCCAGCTCACCACCTGGCGGGAGGGCCAACAATGAGCAGTTCTTC
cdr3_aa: CASSPPGGRANNEQFF

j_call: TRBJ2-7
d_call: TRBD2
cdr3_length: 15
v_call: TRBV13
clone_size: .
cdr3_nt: TGTGCCAGCAGCTCCAGCGGGGGCCTTACCTACGAGCAGTACTTC
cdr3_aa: CASSSSGGLTYEQYF

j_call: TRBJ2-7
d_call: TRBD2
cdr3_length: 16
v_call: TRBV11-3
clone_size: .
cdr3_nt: TGTGCCAGCAGCTTAGTCGGGCCTAGCGGAACTTACGAGCAGTACTTC
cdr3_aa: CASSLVGPSGTYEQYF

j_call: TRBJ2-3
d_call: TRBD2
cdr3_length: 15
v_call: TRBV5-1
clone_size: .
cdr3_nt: TGCGCCAGCAGCTTGGATGCTAGCGGGATAGATACGCAGTATTTT
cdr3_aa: CASSLDASGIDTQYF

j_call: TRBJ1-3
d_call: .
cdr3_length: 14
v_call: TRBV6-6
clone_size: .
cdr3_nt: TGTGCCAGCACAGACGGAGTCTCTGGAAACACCATATATTTT
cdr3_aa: CASTDGVSGNTIYF

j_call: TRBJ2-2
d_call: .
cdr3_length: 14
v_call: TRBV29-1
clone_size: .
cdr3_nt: TGCAGCGTAAGACAGGCCTTGAACACCGGGGAGCTGTTTTTT
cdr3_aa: CSVRQALNTGELFF

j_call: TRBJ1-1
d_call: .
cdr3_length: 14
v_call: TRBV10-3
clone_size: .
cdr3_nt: TGTGCCATCAGCGGGTTATCGAAGAACACTGAAGCTTTCTTT
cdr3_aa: CAISGLSKNTEAFF

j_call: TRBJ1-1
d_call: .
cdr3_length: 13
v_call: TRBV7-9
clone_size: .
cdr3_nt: TGTGCCAGCAGCTCGGCGGGGAACACTGAAGCTTTCTTT
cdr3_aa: CASSSAGNTEAFF

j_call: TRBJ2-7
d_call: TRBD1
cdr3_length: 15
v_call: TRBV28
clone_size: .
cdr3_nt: TGTGCCAGCAGCCCCCGGGTCTCAGGGGGTTACGAGCAGTACTTC
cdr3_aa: CASSPRVSGGYEQYF

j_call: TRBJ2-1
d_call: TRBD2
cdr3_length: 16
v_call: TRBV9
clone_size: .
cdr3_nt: TGTGCCAGCACCGGGACTAGCGGGGGTTCCTACAATGAGCAGTTCTTC
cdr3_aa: CASTGTSGGSYNEQFF